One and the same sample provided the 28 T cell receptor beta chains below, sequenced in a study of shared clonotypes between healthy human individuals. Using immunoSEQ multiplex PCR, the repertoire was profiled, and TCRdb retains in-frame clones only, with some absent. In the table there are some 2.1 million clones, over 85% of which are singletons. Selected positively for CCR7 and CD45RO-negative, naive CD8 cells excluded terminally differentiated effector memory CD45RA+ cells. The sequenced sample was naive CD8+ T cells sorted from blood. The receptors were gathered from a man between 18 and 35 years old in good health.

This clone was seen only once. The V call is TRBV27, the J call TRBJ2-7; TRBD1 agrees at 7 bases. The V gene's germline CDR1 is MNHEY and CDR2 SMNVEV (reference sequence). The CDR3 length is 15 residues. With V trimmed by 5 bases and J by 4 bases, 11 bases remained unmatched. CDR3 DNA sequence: TGTGCCAGCAGTCCGGCGAGAGGGGGCGGATACGAGCAGTACTTC. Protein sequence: CASSPARGGGYEQYF.

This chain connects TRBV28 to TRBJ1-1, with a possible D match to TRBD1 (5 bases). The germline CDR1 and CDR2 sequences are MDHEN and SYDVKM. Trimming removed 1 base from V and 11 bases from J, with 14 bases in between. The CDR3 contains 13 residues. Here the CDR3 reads CASSLFPPGEAFF. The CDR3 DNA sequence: TGTGCCAGCAGTTTATTCCCCCCGGGGGAGGCTTTCTTT.

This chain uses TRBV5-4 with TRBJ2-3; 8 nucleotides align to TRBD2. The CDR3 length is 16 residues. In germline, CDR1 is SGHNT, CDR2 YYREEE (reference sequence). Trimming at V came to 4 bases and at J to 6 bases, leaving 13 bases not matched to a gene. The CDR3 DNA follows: TGTGCCAGCAGCCGGCTTGGACTGGGCGGGAGGGATACGCAGTATTTT. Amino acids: CASSRLGLGGRDTQYF.

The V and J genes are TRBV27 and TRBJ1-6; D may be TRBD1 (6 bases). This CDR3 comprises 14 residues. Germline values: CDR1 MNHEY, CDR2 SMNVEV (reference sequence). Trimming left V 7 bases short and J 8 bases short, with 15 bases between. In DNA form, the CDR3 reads TGTGCCAGCATTGGGACATCGGGGGATTCACCCCTCCACTTT. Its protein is CASIGTSGDSPLHF.

The CDR3 sequence is CASSIDLEGKAFF. CDR3 coding DNA: TGTGCCAGTAGTATAGATCTCGAGGGAAAAGCTTTCTTT. The V gene is TRBV19, the J gene TRBJ1-1; D call uncertain. The CDR3 loop spans 13 amino acids. The germline V and J ends were trimmed by 0 bases and 9 bases, with 11 bases remaining between them. CDR1 LNHDA and CDR2 SQIVND come from the germline V gene (reference sequence).

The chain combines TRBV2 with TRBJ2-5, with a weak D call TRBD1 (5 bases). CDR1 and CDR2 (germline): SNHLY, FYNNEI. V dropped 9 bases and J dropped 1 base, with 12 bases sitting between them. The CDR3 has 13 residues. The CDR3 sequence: CASEQEIQETQYF. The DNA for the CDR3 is TGTGCCAGTGAACAGGAAATCCAAGAGACCCAGTACTTC. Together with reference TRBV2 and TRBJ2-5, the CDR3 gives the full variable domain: EPEVTQTPSHQVTQMGQEVILRCVPISNHLYFYWYRQILGQKVEFLVSFYNNEISEKSEIFDDQFSVERPDGSNFTLKIRSTKLEDSAMYFCASEQEIQETQYFGPGTRLLVL.

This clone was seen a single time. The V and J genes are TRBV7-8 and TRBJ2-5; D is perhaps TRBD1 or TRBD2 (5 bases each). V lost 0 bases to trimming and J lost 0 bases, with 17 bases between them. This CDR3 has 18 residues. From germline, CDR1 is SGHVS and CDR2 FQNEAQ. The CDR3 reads CASSLAYDEGTYQETQYF. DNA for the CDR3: TGTGCCAGCAGCTTAGCCTATGATGAGGGGACCTACCAAGAGACCCAGTACTTC.

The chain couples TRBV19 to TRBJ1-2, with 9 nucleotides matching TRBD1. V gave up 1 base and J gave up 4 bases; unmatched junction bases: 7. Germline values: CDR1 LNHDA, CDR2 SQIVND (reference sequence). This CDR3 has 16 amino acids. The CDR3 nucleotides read TGTGCCAGTAGTATAGGGACAGGGGTCCTTTCCTATGGCTACACCTTC. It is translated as CASSIGTGVLSYGYTF.

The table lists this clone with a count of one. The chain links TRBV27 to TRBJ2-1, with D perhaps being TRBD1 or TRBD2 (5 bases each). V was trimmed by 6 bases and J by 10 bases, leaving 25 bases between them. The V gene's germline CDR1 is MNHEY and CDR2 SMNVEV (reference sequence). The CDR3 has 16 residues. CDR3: CASSSRDGGVYEEQFF. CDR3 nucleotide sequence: TGTGCCAGCAGCTCCCGGGACGGAGGAGTTTATGAGGAGCAGTTCTTC.

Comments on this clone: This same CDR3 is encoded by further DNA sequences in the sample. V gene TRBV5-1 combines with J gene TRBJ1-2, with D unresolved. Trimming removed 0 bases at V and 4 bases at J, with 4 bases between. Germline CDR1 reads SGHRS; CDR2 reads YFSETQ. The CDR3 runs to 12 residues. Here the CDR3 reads CASSLEGYGYTF. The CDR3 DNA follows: TGCGCCAGCAGCTTGGAGGGCTATGGCTACACCTTC.

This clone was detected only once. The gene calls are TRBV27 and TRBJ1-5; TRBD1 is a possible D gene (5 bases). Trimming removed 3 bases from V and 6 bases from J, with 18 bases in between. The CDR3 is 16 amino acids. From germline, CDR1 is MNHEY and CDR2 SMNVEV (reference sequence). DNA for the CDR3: TGTGCCAGCAGTTTTGGGGGGGACGGCTCCGGTCAGCCCCAGCATTTT. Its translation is CASSFGGDGSGQPQHF.

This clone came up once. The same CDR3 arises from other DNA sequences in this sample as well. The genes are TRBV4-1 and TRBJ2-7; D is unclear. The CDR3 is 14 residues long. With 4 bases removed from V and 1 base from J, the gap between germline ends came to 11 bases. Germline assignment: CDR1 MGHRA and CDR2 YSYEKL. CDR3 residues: CASSLSGSSYEQYF. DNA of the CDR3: TGCGCCAGCAGCCTCTCGGGCAGTTCCTACGAGCAGTACTTC.

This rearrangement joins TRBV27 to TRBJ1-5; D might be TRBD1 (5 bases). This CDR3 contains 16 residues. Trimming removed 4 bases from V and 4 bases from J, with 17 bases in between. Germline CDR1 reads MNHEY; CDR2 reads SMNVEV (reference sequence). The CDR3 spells CASSSMGPLLNQPQHF. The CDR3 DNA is TGTGCCAGCAGTTCGATGGGACCCCTCTTGAATCAGCCCCAGCATTTT.

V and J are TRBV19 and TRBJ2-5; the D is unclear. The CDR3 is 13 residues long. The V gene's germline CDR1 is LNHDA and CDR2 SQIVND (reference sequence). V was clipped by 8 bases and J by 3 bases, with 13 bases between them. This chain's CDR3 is CASSLDWEETQYF. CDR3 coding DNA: TGTGCCAGTTCCCTCGACTGGGAAGAGACCCAGTACTTC.

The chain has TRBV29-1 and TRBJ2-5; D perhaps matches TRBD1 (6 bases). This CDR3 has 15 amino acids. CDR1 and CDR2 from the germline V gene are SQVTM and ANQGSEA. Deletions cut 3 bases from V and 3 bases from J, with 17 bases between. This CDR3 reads CSVDLLEGGEETQYF. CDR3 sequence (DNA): TGCAGCGTTGATCTTCTAGAAGGGGGAGAAGAGACCCAGTACTTC. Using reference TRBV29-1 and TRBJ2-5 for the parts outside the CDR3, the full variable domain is SAVISQKPSRDICQRGTSLTIQCQVDSQVTMMFWYRQQPGQSLTLIATANQGSEATYESGFVIDKFPISRPNLTFSTLTVSNMSPEDSSIYLCSVDLLEGGEETQYFGPGTRLLVL.

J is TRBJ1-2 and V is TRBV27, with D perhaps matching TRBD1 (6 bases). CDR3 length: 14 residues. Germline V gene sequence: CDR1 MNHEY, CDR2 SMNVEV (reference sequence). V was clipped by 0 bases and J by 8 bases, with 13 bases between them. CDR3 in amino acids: CASSLSGSGQGYTF. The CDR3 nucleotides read TGTGCCAGCAGTTTATCGGGTTCTGGACAGGGCTACACCTTC.

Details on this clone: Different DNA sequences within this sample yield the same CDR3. The CDR3: CASSPGASYEQYF. CDR3 nucleotides: TGTGCCAGTAGCCCAGGGGCGTCCTACGAGCAGTACTTC. J is TRBJ2-7 and V is TRBV19; TRBD1 might be the D (6 bases). The CDR3 totals 13 residues. Germline V gives CDR1 LNHDA, CDR2 SQIVND (reference sequence). Deletions cut 6 bases from V and 1 base from J, with 10 bases between.

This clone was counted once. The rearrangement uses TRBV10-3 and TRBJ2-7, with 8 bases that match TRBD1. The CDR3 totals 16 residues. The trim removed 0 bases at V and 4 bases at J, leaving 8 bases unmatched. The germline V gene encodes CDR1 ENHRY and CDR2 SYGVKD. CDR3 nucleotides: TGTGCCATCAGTGAGTCTCCGGGACAGGTAACTTACGAGCAGTACTTC. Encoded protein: CAISESPGQVTYEQYF.

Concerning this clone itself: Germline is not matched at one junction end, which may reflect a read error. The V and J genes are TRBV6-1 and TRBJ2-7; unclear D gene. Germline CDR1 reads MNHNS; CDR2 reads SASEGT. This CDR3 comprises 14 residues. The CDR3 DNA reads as TGTGCCAGCAGAGAAGGGTCCGGGTTCAGTGAGCAGTACTTC. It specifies CASREGSGFSEQYF.

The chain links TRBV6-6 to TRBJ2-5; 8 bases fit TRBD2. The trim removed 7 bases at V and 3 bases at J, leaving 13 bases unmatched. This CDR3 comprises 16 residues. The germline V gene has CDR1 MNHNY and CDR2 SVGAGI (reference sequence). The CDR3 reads CASNPGAGGAKETQYF. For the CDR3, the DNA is TGTGCCAGCAACCCCGGCGCCGGGGGGGCCAAAGAGACCCAGTACTTC.

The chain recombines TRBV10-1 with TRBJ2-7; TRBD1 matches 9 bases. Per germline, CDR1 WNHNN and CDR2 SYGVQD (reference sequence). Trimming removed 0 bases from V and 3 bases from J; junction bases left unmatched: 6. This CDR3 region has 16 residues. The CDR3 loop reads CASSESGGQGIYEQYF. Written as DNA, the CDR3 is TGCGCCAGCAGTGAGTCCGGGGGACAGGGAATCTACGAGCAGTACTTC.

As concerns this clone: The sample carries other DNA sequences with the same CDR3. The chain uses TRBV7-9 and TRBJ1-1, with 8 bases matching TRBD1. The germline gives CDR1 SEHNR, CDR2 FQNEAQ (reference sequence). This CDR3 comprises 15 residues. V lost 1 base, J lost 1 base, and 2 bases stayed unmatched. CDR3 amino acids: CASSLVGQGNTEAFF. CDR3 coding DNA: TGTGCCAGCAGCTTAGTAGGACAGGGGAACACTGAAGCTTTCTTT.

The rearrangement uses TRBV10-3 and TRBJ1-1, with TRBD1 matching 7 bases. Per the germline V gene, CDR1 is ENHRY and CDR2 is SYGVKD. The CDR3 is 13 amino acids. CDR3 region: CASQGGLSTEAFF. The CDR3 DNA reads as TGTGCATCCCAGGGGGGCTTAAGCACTGAAGCTTTCTTT.

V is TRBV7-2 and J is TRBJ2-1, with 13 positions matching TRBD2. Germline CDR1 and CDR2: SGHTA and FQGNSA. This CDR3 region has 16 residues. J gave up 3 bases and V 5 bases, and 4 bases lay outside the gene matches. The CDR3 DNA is TGTGCCAGCAGCCTCACTAGCGGGAGGGGCTACAATGAGCAGTTCTTC. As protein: CASSLTSGRGYNEQFF.

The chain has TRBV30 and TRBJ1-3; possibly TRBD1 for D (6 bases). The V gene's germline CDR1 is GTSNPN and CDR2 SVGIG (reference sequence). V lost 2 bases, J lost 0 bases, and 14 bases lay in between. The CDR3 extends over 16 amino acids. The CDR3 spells CAWSPRQEPSGNTIYF. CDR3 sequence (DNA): TGTGCCTGGAGTCCCCGACAGGAACCCTCTGGAAACACCATATATTTT.

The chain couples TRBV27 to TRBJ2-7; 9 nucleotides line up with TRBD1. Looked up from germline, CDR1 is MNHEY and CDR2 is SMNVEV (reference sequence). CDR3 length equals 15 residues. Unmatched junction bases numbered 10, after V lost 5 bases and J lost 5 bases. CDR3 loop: CASSTVGTGSHEQYF. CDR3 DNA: TGTGCCAGCAGTACGGTCGGGACAGGGTCCCACGAGCAGTACTTC.

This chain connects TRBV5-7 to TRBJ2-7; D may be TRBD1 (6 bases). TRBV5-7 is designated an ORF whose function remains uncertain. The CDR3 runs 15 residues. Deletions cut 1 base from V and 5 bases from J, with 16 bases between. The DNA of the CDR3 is TGTGCCAGCAGCTTGAAGGGACAAGAGGCTAACGAGCAGTACTTC. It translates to CASSLKGQEANEQYF.

The CDR3 loop is CSVEGLSVLTYNEQFF. Here the CDR3 DNA reads TGCAGCGTTGAAGGGCTGTCGGTCCTCACCTACAATGAGCAGTTCTTC. The chain recombines TRBV29-1 with TRBJ2-1, with unresolved D. CDR1 and CDR2 (germline): SQVTM, ANQGSEA. V was trimmed by 1 base and J by 2 bases, leaving 15 bases between them. The CDR3 spans 16 residues.